This T cell receptor beta chain was captured by sequencing in a study of blood T cell repertoires in COVID-19 (dated by TCRdb to the early 2020s). Regarding the research as a whole: The collaborator samples originated in the United States, Italy and Spain and spanned the acute and convalescent phases of COVID-19. The material from the prospective study consisted of cDNA or gDNA derived from T cells, B-cell-depleted T cells, or PBMCs. Subjects who had been exposed to COVID-19, were actively infected with it, or had recovered from it provided the deeply sampled blood TCRbeta repertoires that made up the dataset. A freely available public database, intended as a resource for researchers studying the immune response to SARS-CoV-2, is where the repertoires were released. The samples were drawn from two sources: the first 160 participants of the ongoing ImmuneRACE study, and 1,000 to 1,500 subjects contributed by 6 global collaborators. Sample metadata almost always included a de-identified subject ID, COVID-19 status, age in years and sex. Where HLA class I and class II types were available, the types were taken from metadata supplied by the sample provider, not from assay-based typing.

Details on this clone: What this receptor recognizes is not known. No clone much larger than this one lies a single base away; base qualities are absent.

What the study reported, not specific to this receptor: How much clinical and demographic metadata was included differed by source and by participant, and the metadata was provided uncurated.

Another Seattle source contributed samples from volunteer blood donors who had recovered from COVID-19. Each collaborating institution followed its own protocols to collect whole blood in K2EDTA tubes. For TCRbeta analysis, collaborators shipped samples as frozen whole blood, isolated PBMCs, or DNA extracted from either of those sample types. TCRbeta CDR3 regions were amplified from genomic DNA using the immunoSEQ Assay, a bias-controlled multiplex PCR. As for how the authors treated the data: Within the assay, amplification of reference gene primers was used to estimate how many nucleated cells each sample contained. Sequence reads were collapsed and filtered to measure the absolute abundance of every unique TCRbeta CDR3 rearrangement. For each sample, productive Simpson clonality was calculated as the square root of Simpson's diversity index over productive rearrangements. What TCRdb holds here is the immuneACCESS table cut down to in-frame rearrangements. Part of the clones is not present; checked against another copy, under half of the missing clones reflect an unresolved V gene, and the others are unexplained. V, J and clone size are taken as reported in that table, and D and trimming were inferred from the DNA itself. The sample records 200,000 to 250,000 clones, around 88% of which are singletons. The top ten hold less than 4% of the sample.

Sequencing was carried out using peripheral blood. The clonotype comes from a woman younger than 45 who had recovered from COVID-19.

The DNA sequence reads TGTGCCAGCCACAGCGGGACTCGGGGGTTTGGAACTGAAGCTTTCTTT. The translation is CASHSGTRGFGTEAFF. The V and J segments used are TRBV18 and TRBJ1-1; a tentative D call is TRBD1 (5 bases match). CDR1 and CDR2 were assigned from the germline V gene as KGHSH and LQKENI. Trimming costs V 8 bases and J 5 bases, and their ends lie 24 bases apart. The CDR3 runs 16 amino acids, cysteine and phenylalanine included. Only the CDR3 portion is preserved as DNA: 48 bases, with reading frame beginning at the first base.